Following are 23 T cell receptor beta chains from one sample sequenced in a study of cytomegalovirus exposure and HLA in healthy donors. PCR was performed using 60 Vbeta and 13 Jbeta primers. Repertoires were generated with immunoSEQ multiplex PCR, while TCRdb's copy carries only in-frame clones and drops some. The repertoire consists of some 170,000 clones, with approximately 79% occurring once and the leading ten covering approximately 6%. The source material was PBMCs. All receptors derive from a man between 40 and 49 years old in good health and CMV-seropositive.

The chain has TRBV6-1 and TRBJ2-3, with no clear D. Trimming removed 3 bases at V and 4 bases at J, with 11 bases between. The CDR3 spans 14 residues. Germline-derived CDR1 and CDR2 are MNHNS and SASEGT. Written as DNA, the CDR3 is TGTGCCAGCAGTGATCCGGTGTCGTCAGATACGCAGTATTTT. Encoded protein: CASSDPVSSDTQYF.

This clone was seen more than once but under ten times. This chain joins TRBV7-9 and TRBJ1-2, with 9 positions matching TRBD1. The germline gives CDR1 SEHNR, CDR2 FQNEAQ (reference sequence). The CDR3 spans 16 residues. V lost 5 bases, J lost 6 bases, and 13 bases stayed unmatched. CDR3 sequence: CASSTGTGMASHGYTF. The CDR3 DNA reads TGTGCCAGCAGCACCGGGACAGGGATGGCGTCGCATGGCTACACCTTC.

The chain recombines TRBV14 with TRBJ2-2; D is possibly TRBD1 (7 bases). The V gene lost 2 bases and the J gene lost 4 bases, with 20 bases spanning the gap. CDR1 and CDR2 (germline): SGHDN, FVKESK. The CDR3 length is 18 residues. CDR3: CASSQQRIGQEGTGELFF. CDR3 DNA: TGTGCCAGCAGCCAACAAAGAATTGGACAGGAGGGCACCGGGGAGCTGTTTTTT.

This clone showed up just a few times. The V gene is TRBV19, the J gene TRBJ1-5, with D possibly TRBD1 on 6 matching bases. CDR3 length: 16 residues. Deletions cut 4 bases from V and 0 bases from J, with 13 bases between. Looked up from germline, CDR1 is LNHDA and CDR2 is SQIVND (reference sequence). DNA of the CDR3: TGTGCCAGTAGTAAGGGGGATACCTATAGCAATCAGCCCCAGCATTTT. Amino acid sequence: CASSKGDTYSNQPQHF.

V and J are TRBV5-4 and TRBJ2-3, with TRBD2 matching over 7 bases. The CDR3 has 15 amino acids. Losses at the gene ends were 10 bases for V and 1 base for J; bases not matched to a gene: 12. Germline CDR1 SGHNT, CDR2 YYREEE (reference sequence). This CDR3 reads CAHTRRLAGTDTQYF. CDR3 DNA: TGTGCCCACACCCGGCGGCTAGCGGGCACAGATACGCAGTATTTT.

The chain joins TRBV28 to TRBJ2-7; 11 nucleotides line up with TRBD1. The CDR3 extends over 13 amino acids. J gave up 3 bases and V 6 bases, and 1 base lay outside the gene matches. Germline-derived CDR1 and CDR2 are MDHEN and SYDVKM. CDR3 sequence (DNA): TGTGCCAGCAGGGACAGGGGGCACTACGAGCAGTACTTC. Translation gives CASRDRGHYEQYF. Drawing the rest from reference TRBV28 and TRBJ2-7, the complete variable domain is DVKVTQSSRYLVKRTGEKVFLECVQDMDHENMFWYRQDPGLGLRLIYFSYDVKMKEKGDIPEGYSVSREKKERFSLILESASTNQTSMYLCASRDRGHYEQYFGPGTRLTVT.

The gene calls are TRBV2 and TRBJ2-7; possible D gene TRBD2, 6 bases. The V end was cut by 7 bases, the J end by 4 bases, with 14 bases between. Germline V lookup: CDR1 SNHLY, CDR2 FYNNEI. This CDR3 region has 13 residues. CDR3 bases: TGTGCCAGCATACGGGAGAACAGGTACGAGCAGTACTTC. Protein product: CASIRENRYEQYF.

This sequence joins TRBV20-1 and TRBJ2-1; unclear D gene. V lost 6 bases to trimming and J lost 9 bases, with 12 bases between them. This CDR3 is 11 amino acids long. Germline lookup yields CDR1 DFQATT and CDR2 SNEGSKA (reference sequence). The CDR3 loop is CSAPLFSEQFF. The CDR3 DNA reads TGCAGTGCCCCCCTATTTAGTGAGCAGTTCTTC.

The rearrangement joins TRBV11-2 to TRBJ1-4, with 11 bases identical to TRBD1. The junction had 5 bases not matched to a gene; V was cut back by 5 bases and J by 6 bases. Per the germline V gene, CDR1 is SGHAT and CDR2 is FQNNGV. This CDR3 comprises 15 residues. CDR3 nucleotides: TGTGCCAGCAGCGCGGGACAGGGGGAGGATGAAAAACTGTTTTTT. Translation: CASSAGQGEDEKLFF.

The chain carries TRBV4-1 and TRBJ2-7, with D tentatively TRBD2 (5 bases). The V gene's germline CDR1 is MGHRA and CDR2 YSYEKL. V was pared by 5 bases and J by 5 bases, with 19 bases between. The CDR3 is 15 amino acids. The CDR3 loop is CASSAPSGINNEQYF. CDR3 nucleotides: TGCGCCAGCAGCGCCCCATCGGGGATTAATAACGAGCAGTACTTC.

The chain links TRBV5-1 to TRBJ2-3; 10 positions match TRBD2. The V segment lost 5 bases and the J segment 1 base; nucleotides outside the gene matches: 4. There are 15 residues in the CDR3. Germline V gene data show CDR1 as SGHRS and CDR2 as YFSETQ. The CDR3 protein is CASSLGTSGTDTQYF. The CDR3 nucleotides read TGCGCCAGCAGTCTGGGGACTAGCGGCACAGATACGCAGTATTTT.

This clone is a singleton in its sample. Here the CDR3 DNA reads TGTGCCACCAGCAGGCTCCAAACCACTAGCAGACGCTCCTACAATGAGCAGTTCTTC. Translated, it gives CATSRLQTTSRRSYNEQFF. The chain joins TRBV15 to TRBJ2-1; D may be TRBD2 (6 bases). V gave up 3 bases and J gave up 0 bases, with 21 bases separating them. CDR3 size: 19 residues. The germline gives CDR1 LNHNV, CDR2 YYDKDF (reference sequence).

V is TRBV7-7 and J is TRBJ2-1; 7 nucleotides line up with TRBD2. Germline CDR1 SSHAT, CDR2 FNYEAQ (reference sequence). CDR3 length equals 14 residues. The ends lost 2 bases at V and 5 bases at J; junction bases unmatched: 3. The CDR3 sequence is CASSLSLADNEQFF. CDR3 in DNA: TGTGCCAGCAGCTTAAGCCTAGCGGACAATGAGCAGTTCTTC.

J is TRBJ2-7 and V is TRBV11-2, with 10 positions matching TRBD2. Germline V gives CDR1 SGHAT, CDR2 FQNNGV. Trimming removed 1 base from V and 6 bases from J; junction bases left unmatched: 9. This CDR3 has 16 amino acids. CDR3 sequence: CASSLVMTSGYSEQYF. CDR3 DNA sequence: TGTGCCAGCAGCTTAGTCATGACTAGCGGGTACTCCGAGCAGTACTTC.

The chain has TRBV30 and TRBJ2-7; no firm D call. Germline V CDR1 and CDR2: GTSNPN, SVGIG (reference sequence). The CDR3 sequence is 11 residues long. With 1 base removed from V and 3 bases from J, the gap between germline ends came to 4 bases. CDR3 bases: TGTGCCTGGAGTGCACTCTACGAGCAGTACTTC. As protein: CAWSALYEQYF.

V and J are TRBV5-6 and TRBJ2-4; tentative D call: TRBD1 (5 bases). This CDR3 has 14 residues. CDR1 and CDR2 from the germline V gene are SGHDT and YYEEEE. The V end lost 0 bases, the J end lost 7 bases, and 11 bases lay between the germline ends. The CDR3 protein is CASSLERGRNIQYF. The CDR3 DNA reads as TGTGCCAGCAGCTTGGAAAGGGGCCGGAACATTCAGTACTTC.

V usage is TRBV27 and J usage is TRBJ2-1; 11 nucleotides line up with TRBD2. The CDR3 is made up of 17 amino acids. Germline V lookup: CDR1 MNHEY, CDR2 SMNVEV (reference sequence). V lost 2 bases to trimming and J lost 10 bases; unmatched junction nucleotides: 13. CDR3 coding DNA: TGTGCCAGCAGTTTAGGGGGTAGCGGGAGGGTACAACGAGAGCAGTTCTTC. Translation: CASSLGGSGRVQREQFF.

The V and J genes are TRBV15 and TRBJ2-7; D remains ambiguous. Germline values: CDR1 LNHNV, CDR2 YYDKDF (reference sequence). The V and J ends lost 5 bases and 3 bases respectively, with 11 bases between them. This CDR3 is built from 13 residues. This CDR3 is CATSHAGNYEQYF. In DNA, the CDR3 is TGTGCCACCAGCCACGCAGGAAACTACGAGCAGTACTTC.

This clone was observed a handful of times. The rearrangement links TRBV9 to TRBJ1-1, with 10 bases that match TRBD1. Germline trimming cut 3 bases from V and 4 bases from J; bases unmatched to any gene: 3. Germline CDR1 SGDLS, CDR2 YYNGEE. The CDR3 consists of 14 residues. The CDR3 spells CASSEWDRGTEAFF. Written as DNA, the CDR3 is TGTGCCAGCAGCGAGTGGGACAGGGGCACTGAAGCTTTCTTT.

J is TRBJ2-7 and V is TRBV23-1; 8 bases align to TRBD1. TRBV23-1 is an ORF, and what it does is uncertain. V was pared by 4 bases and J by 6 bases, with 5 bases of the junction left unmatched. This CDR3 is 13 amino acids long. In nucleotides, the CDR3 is TGCGCCAGCAGTCCTCGGACAGGGCGCGAGCAGTACTTC. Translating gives CASSPRTGREQYF.

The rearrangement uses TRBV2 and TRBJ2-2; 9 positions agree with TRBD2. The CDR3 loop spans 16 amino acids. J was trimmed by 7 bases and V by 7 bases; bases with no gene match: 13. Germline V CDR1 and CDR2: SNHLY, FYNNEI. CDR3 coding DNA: TGTGCCAGCACCTCCGGGCTAGCGGGACCCATCGGGGAGCTGTTTTTT. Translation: CASTSGLAGPIGELFF.

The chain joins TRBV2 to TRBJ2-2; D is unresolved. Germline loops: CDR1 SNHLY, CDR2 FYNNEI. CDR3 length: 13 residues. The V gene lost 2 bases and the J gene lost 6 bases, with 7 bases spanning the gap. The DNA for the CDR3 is TGTGCCAGCAGTGAATCGGTGTCCGGGGAGCTGTTTTTT. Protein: CASSESVSGELFF.

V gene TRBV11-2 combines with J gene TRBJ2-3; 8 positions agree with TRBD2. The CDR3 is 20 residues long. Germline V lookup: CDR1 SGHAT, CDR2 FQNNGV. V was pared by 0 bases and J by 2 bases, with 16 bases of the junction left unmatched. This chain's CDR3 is CASSLDPPGYSGDATDTQYF. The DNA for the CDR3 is TGTGCCAGCAGCTTAGATCCCCCGGGTTATAGCGGGGACGCCACAGATACGCAGTATTTT. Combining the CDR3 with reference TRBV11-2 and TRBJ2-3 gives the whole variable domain EAGVAQSPRYKIIEKRQSVAFWCNPISGHATLYWYQQILGQGPKLLIQFQNNGVVDDSQLPKDRFSAERLKGVDSTLKIQPAKLEDSAVYLCASSLDPPGYSGDATDTQYFGPGTRLTVL.